Below, 17 T cell receptor beta chains from the same sample are listed, as sequenced in a study of T cell responses to AZD1222 COVID-19 vaccine (dated by TCRdb to the early 2020s). According to the study, the label for this sample's time point signals: baseline before first vaccination. The library was generated by the immunoSEQ multiplex PCR assay. Held by TCRdb, this immuneACCESS table contains in-frame sequences only and omits some clones. Under half of the omission traces to an unresolved V gene where checked; the cause of the rest is unknown. The sample table contains 120,000 to 150,000 clones; only one count was recorded for approximately 89% of them. The ten largest clonotypes hold around 16% of the sample. Sequenced material: peripheral blood, taken on day 0 of AZD1222 vaccination. These TCRs come from an adult in good health.

As concerns this clone: In the same sample, other DNA sequences code for this CDR3. This sequence joins TRBV6-5 and TRBJ2-7, with 9 bases lining up with TRBD1. The CDR3 length is 12 residues. Germline V gene lookup returns CDR1 MNHEY and CDR2 SVGAGI. V shed 6 bases and J 5 bases; nucleotides not matched to a gene: 2. CDR3 residues: CASRRQGDEQYF. The CDR3 DNA reads TGTGCCAGCAGGCGACAGGGGGACGAGCAGTACTTC.

The chain uses TRBV5-1 and TRBJ2-7; D is possibly TRBD2 (6 bases). V dropped 2 bases and J dropped 2 bases, with 11 bases sitting between them. The germline V gene has CDR1 SGHRS and CDR2 YFSETQ. The CDR3 covers 14 residues. CDR3 DNA sequence: TGCGCCAGCAGCTTCGCAGGAGGGGCCTACGAGCAGTACTTC. Amino acids: CASSFAGGAYEQYF.

The chain uses TRBV24-1 and TRBJ1-4; D is possibly TRBD1 (5 bases). The ends were cut back, 3 bases at V and 8 bases at J, with 12 bases in the middle. Germline CDR1 reads KGHDR; CDR2 reads SFDVKD. The CDR3 contains 14 residues. CDR3 nucleotides: TGTGCCACCAGTGATCCGGGGGGGAGCGAAAAACTGTTTTTT. Translating gives CATSDPGGSEKLFF.

This rearrangement joins TRBV5-1 to TRBJ2-5, with 11 bases aligning to TRBD2. Germline values: CDR1 SGHRS, CDR2 YFSETQ. Unmatched junction bases numbered 10, after V lost 1 base and J lost 5 bases. The CDR3 is made up of 17 amino acids. CDR3 region: CASSLTLAGGAGETQYF. In nucleotides, the CDR3 is TGCGCCAGCAGCTTGACGCTAGCGGGGGGAGCCGGCGAGACCCAGTACTTC.

The V call is TRBV13, the J call TRBJ1-1; 8 nucleotides align to TRBD1. The CDR3 consists of 14 residues. Trimming at V came to 5 bases and at J to 1 base, leaving 3 bases not matched to a gene. The germline V gene has CDR1 PRHDT and CDR2 FYEKMQ (reference sequence). CDR3 coding DNA: TGTGCCAGCAGCAACCAGGGGGCGAACACTGAAGCTTTCTTT. This gives the protein CASSNQGANTEAFF.

This clone was seen only a few times. This chain uses TRBV2 with TRBJ2-7; D remains ambiguous. The CDR3 length is 15 residues. V was cut by 3 bases and J by 0 bases, with 12 bases left in between. Per the germline V gene, CDR1 is SNHLY and CDR2 is FYNNEI. The CDR3 reads CASSEEFGPSYEQYF. The CDR3, as DNA: TGTGCCAGCAGTGAGGAATTTGGCCCCTCCTACGAGCAGTACTTC.

CDR3 sequence: CASSPDRGLGPDTQYF. The CDR3 nucleotides are TGTGCCAGCAGCCCTGACAGGGGACTAGGTCCAGATACGCAGTATTTT. This sequence joins TRBV6-2 or TRBV6-3 and TRBJ2-3; tentatively, D is TRBD1 or TRBD2 (8 bases each). CDR1 is MNHEY and CDR2 is SVGEGT in the germline V gene. The CDR3 has 16 residues. Trimming left V 6 bases short and J 4 bases short, with 20 bases between.

The chain couples TRBV12-3 or TRBV12-4 to TRBJ1-1; D gene ambiguous. Deletions cut 2 bases from V and 7 bases from J, with 8 bases between. The CDR3 loop spans 12 amino acids. The CDR3 region is CASSLRSSEAFF. The CDR3 nucleotides are TGTGCCAGCAGTTTAAGGAGCAGTGAAGCTTTCTTT.

The chain couples TRBV6-5 to TRBJ2-7; D is undetermined. V was pared by 2 bases and J by 4 bases, with 12 bases between. The V gene's germline CDR1 is MNHEY and CDR2 SVGAGI. The CDR3 loop spans 14 amino acids. The CDR3 loop is CASSYVGPEYEQYF. Written as DNA, the CDR3 is TGTGCCAGCAGTTACGTAGGGCCAGAATACGAGCAGTACTTC.

The V and J genes are TRBV25-1 and TRBJ2-1, with 9 bases lining up with TRBD1. The CDR3 length is 17 residues. Germline assignment: CDR1 MGHDK and CDR2 SYGVNS. V lost 4 bases and J lost 4; bases outside the gene matches: 11. The CDR3 bases are TGTGCCAGCAGTGCCCTAAACAGGGGGCGGTTATACAATGAGCAGTTCTTC. This translates into CASSALNRGRLYNEQFF.

V and J are TRBV18 and TRBJ1-2; 7 bases are a match to TRBD1. V shed 4 bases, J shed 0 bases, and the junction held 5 bases outside the gene matches. The CDR3 totals 15 residues. Germline V gene sequence: CDR1 KGHSH, CDR2 LQKENI. The DNA of the CDR3 is TGTGCCAGCTCACGAGGACAGGAAGCTAACTATGGCTACACCTTC. It codes for CASSRGQEANYGYTF.

The genes are TRBV11-2 and TRBJ1-5; 7 bases match TRBD1. The CDR3 contains 13 residues. Germline trimming cut 6 bases from V and 5 bases from J; bases unmatched to any gene: 4. Germline assignment: CDR1 SGHAT and CDR2 FQNNGV. CDR3 loop: CASRGQFDQPQHF. The CDR3 DNA sequence: TGTGCCAGCAGGGGACAGTTCGATCAGCCCCAGCATTTT.

The genes are TRBV11-2 and TRBJ1-2; 9 bases fit TRBD1. With 4 bases clipped from V and 4 bases from J, the junction kept 7 bases outside the gene matches. The V gene's germline CDR1 is SGHAT and CDR2 FQNNGV. The CDR3 extends over 15 amino acids. The CDR3 loop reads CASSWTGDGIYGYTF. For the CDR3, the DNA is TGTGCCAGCAGCTGGACAGGGGACGGGATCTATGGCTACACCTTC.

The gene calls are TRBV28 and TRBJ1-4; D may be TRBD1 (6 bases). The CDR3 runs 13 residues. Germline assignment: CDR1 MDHEN and CDR2 SYDVKM. Trimming removed 5 bases at V and 4 bases at J, with 8 bases between. The CDR3: CASSPGVNEKLFF. CDR3 bases: TGTGCCAGCAGTCCAGGGGTTAATGAAAAACTGTTTTTT.

The chain combines TRBV5-1 with TRBJ2-1; D may correspond to TRBD1 or TRBD2 (7 bases each). Trimming took off 5 bases at V and 6 bases at J, with 18 bases between the two ends. The CDR3 has 15 residues. Germline CDR1 reads SGHRS; CDR2 reads YFSETQ. The CDR3 sequence is CASSFRGGPSNEQFF. CDR3 nucleotide sequence: TGCGCCAGCAGTTTCAGGGGGGGACCCAGCAATGAGCAGTTCTTC. The full variable domain, completed using reference TRBV5-1 and TRBJ2-1, is KAGVTQTPRYLIKTRGQQVTLSCSPISGHRSVSWYQQTPGQGLQFLFEYFSETQRNKGNFPGRFSGRQFSNSRSEMNVSTLELGDSALYLCASSFRGGPSNEQFFGPGTRLTVL.

The rearrangement uses TRBV19 and TRBJ1-5; 8 positions match TRBD1. Germline loops: CDR1 LNHDA, CDR2 SQIVND (reference sequence). J lost 3 bases, V lost 10 bases, and 17 bases had no gene match. The CDR3 spans 17 residues. The CDR3 nucleotides read TGTGCCACCAGCGGGGGACAGGCCGCCACCATCAATCAGCCCCAGCATTTT. Amino acids: CATSGGQAATINQPQHF.

J is TRBJ1-2 and V is TRBV6-5; 8 bases align to TRBD1. V lost 2 bases, J lost 4 bases, and 3 bases stayed unmatched. CDR1 and CDR2 from the germline V gene are MNHEY and SVGAGI. CDR3 size: 14 residues. The CDR3 nucleotides are TGTGCCAGCAGTTACAAACAGGGGGGCTATGGCTACACCTTC. Residues: CASSYKQGGYGYTF.